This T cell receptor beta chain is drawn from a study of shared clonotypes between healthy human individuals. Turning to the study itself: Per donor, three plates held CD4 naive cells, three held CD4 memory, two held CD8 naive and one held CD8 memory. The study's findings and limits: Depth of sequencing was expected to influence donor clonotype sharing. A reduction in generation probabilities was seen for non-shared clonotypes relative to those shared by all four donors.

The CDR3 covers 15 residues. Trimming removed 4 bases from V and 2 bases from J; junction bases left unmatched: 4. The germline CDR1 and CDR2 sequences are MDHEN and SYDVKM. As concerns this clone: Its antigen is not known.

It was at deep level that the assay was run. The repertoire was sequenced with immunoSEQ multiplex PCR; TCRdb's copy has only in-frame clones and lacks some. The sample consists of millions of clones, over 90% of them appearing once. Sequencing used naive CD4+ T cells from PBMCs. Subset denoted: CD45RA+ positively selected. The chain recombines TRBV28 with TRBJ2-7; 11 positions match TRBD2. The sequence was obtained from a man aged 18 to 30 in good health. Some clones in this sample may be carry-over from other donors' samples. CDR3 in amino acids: CASSWASGGTYEQYF. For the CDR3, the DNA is TGTGCCAGCAGTTGGGCTAGCGGGGGGACCTACGAGCAGTACTTC.